A selection of T cell receptor beta chains follows, all from one sample in a study of cytomegalovirus exposure and HLA in healthy donors. Only in-frame clones appear in the TCRdb table, and some are missing; sequencing was by immunoSEQ multiplex PCR. The repertoire has about 120,000 clones, about 80% of them found once; the top ten carry more than 2.5%. Sample: PBMCs. The receptor set was obtained from a male donor in good health and CMV-seronegative. The CDR3 runs from the conserved cysteine through the conserved F or W. Fields, in order: D gene, J gene, clone size, V gene, CDR3 DNA, CDR3 protein. D genes are given only for firm matches. Expanded clones get a size class; other rows say once, few or many, or leave the size out.

TRBD1,TRBJ1-2,.,TRBV2,TGTGCCAGCAGTCAGCAGGTGGGACAGGGCCCCGGAACCTTC,CASSQQVGQGPGTF
.,TRBJ1-1,.,TRBV27,TGTGCCAGCAGTCCACTCCACAGGTTAAACACTGAAGCTTTCTTT,CASSPLHRLNTEAFF
.,TRBJ1-2,.,TRBV30,TGTGCCTGGAGTCACCACAGGGTGCATGGCTACACCTTC,CAWSHHRVHGYTF
.,TRBJ2-7,.,TRBV5-4,TGTGCCAGCAGCTTGCCCCGTCTTGGGCCCTACGAGCAGTACTTC,CASSLPRLGPYEQYF
TRBD1,TRBJ2-2,.,TRBV27,TGTGCCAGCAGTGTCGGGACAGGGGGCCTTAACACCGGGGAGCTGTTTTTT,CASSVGTGGLNTGELFF
.,TRBJ1-2,.,TRBV6-5,TGTGCCAGCAGTTACACGCAGGGCGGAGGCTACACCTTC,CASSYTQGGGYTF
TRBD2,TRBJ2-7,.,TRBV6-6,TGTGCCAGCAGTTGGACTAGCGGTACCTACGAGCAGTACTTC,CASSWTSGTYEQYF
.,TRBJ1-3,.,TRBV11-2,TGTGCCAGCAGCTGGGGTAGAGGGTTTGGAAACACCATATATTTT,CASSWGRGFGNTIYF
TRBD2,TRBJ2-5,.,TRBV5-6,TGTGCCAGCAGAAGTCTAGCGGGGGGTGAGACCCAGTACTTC,CASRSLAGGETQYF
.,TRBJ1-2,.,TRBV10-2,TGCGCCAGCGGCCGGGGGGAAAGGTTGGGCGGCTACACCTTC,CASGRGERLGGYTF
TRBD1,TRBJ2-7,.,TRBV4-1,TGCGCCAGCAGCCAAGATCTCCAGTGGACAGGGGACAACGAGCAGTACTTC,CASSQDLQWTGDNEQYF
TRBD2,TRBJ2-4,.,TRBV5-1,TGCGCCAGCAGCTCCGGGACTAGCGGGAGGGCCATAAACAGTCAGTACTTC,CASSSGTSGRAINSQYF
TRBD2,TRBJ2-1,.,TRBV7-9,TGTGCCAGCAGCTTAAGAGCGGGGGGGCCGGTGGAGCAGTTCTTC,CASSLRAGGPVEQFF
TRBD1,TRBJ2-7,few,TRBV7-6,TGTGCCAGCATCCCGGGACAGGGGGCCTACGAGCAGTACTTC,CASIPGQGAYEQYF
TRBD2,TRBJ2-5,.,TRBV7-3,TGTGCCAGCAGCTTATTACGGGGGGGACAAGAGACCCAGTACTTC,CASSLLRGGQETQYF
.,TRBJ2-1,.,TRBV5-1,TGCGCCAGCAGCTTGGGCCCCGACAGTCAGGAGTTCTTC,CASSLGPDSQEFF
.,TRBJ2-7,.,TRBV9,TGTGCCAGCAGCGTAAGATCCAGTTCCTACGAGCAGTACTTC,CASSVRSSSYEQYF
TRBD2,TRBJ2-2,.,TRBV19,TGTGCCAGTAGTATGATCTTGGCGGGGGGGTTTACAACGAACACCGGGGAGCTGTTTTTT,CASSMILAGGFTTNTGELFF
.,TRBJ1-1,.,TRBV30,TGTGCCTGGAGTGCGGTCCCACCAACCACTGAAGCTTTCTTT,CAWSAVPPTTEAFF
TRBD2,TRBJ2-4,.,TRBV27,TGTGCCAGCAGGGGCAGACTAGCCAAAAACAGTCAGTACTTC,CASRGRLAKNSQYF
.,TRBJ2-7,.,TRBV27,TGTGCCAGCAGTTTAAAGCCAACCCCCCCGAACGAGCAGTACTTC,CASSLKPTPPNEQYF
.,TRBJ2-7,.,TRBV11-3,TGTGCCAGCAGCTTAAGAGGAGGCGAGCAGTACTTC,CASSLRGGEQYF
.,TRBJ1-1,.,TRBV30,TGTGCCTGGAGTGTACAATGGAACACTGAAGCTTTCTTT,CAWSVQWNTEAFF
.,TRBJ2-1,.,TRBV6-5,TGTGCCAGCAGTACCACAGGGAGCTCCTACAATGAGCAGTTCTTC,CASSTTGSSYNEQFF
.,TRBJ2-2,.,TRBV19,TGTGCCAGTAGCCCAATCCACGGTAACACCGGGGAGCTGTTTTTT,CASSPIHGNTGELFF
TRBD1,TRBJ2-7,.,TRBV2,TGTGCCAGCAGTGATTGGACAGGCTCCTACGAGCAGTACTTC,CASSDWTGSYEQYF
.,TRBJ2-7,.,TRBV11-2,TGTGCCAGCAGCCGGGCAGCGGGCTACGAGCAATACTTC,CASSRAAGYEQYF
TRBD1,TRBJ1-5,.,TRBV19,TGTGCCAGTAGTACCGGGACAGGGATCAATCAGCCCCAGCATTTT,CASSTGTGINQPQHF
.,TRBJ1-1,few,TRBV14,TGTGCCAGCAGCCAAGTTATAGGGGGAACTGAAGCTTTCTTT,CASSQVIGGTEAFF
TRBD1,TRBJ1-1,once,TRBV10-3,TGTGCCATCAGTGAGTCGTATATGAGTCGGCAGGGGGTGGCTGAAGCTTTCTTT,CAISESYMSRQGVAEAFF
.,TRBJ1-1,.,TRBV19,TGTGCCAGTAGTATCCCAGGGCCGGCAGCTTTCTTT,CASSIPGPAAFF
.,TRBJ1-3,.,TRBV6-1,TGTGCCAGCAGTGAAATCGTAGGGGCAACCATCTCTGGAAACACCATATATTTT,CASSEIVGATISGNTIYF
.,TRBJ2-7,.,TRBV10-3,TGTGCCATCAGTGACAGGACCTACGAGCAGTACTTC,CAISDRTYEQYF
.,TRBJ1-1,.,TRBV7-2,TGTGCCAGCAGCTTTTACGGGAACACTGAAGCTTTCTTT,CASSFYGNTEAFF
.,TRBJ2-2,.,TRBV5-1,TGCGCCAGCAGCTTGGTCCCGGAGTCTACCGGGGAGCTGTTTTTT,CASSLVPESTGELFF
TRBD1,TRBJ1-2,.,TRBV27,TGTGCCAGCAGTTTACGGAGGACAGGGAACTATGGCTACACCTTC,CASSLRRTGNYGYTF
TRBD1,TRBJ2-7,.,TRBV4-3,TGCGCCAGCAGCCCGGACAGGGACGAGCAGTACTTC,CASSPDRDEQYF
TRBD2,TRBJ2-2,.,TRBV19,TGTGCCAGTAGTATAGTAGCGGGGGCCGGGGAGCTGTTTTTT,CASSIVAGAGELFF
TRBD2,TRBJ2-1,.,TRBV5-1,TGCGCCAGCAGCGGAACGGGACTAGCGGTTTACTCCTACAATGAGCAGTTCTTC,CASSGTGLAVYSYNEQFF
TRBD2,TRBJ2-2,few,TRBV19,TGTGCCAGTAGTCAAGGACTAGCGGGGATGACGGCCGGGGAGCTGTTTTTT,CASSQGLAGMTAGELFF
TRBD1,TRBJ2-7,.,TRBV7-9,TGTGCCAGCACCCACAGACAGGGAAACTCCTTTGGCGAGCAGTACTTC,CASTHRQGNSFGEQYF